These 30 T cell receptor beta chains originate from one sample sequenced in a study of regulatory T cells in long-lasting Graves disease. Arm-PCR of CDR3 regions and iRepertoire HTBI primers were used to build TCR beta libraries. From the multiplex PCR reads, TCRdb called clonotypes with MiXCR, one entry per CDR3 protein. The sample holds about 440,000 distinct CDR3 sequences, 15% seen once. Specified time point: newly diagnosed GD, antithyroid drugs for less than 3 months. RNA from PBMCs was the source of the TCR library. The sample was also linked to a second study, of T cells in Graves' hyperthyroidism and ophthalmopathy.

This specimen consisted of peripheral blood mononuclear cells (PBMCs), obtained at new diagnosis, from a patient treated with antithyroid drugs. The receptors were gathered from a woman aged 25 to 45 with Graves disease.

This clonotype was seen at least ten times. CDR3 in DNA: TGCGCCAGCAGCATCGGACAGGGAGAAAACATTCAGTACTTC. This sequence encodes CASSIGQGENIQYF. The rearrangement joins TRBV5-1 to TRBJ2-4; 8 bases are a match to TRBD1. J lost 5 bases, V lost 4 bases, and 5 bases had no gene match. There are 14 residues in the CDR3. Germline CDR1 and CDR2: SGHRS and YFSETQ.

This clonotype was counted at least ten times. The chain uses TRBV5-1 and TRBJ2-7; D gene uncertain. V lost 4 bases and J 2 bases, leaving 7 bases between the germline ends. From germline, CDR1 is SGHRS and CDR2 YFSETQ. This CDR3 spans 12 amino acids. The CDR3 reads CASSDETYEQYF. CDR3 nucleotides: TGCGCCAGCAGCGACGAGACCTACGAGCAGTACTTC.

This clonotype was counted many times. The chain recombines TRBV7-9 with TRBJ2-3, with 11 bases that match TRBD2. CDR1 SEHNR and CDR2 FQNEAQ come from the germline V gene (reference sequence). The ends lost 2 bases at V and 3 bases at J; junction bases unmatched: 1. The CDR3 spans 15 residues. The CDR3 is CASSLIAGGTDTQYF. CDR3 sequence (DNA): TGTGCCAGCAGCTTAATAGCGGGAGGGACAGATACGCAGTATTTT.

This clonotype appeared many times. The rearrangement links TRBV6-1 to TRBJ1-4; D uncertain. The CDR3 extends over 13 amino acids. The ends were cut back, 8 bases at V and 4 bases at J, with 11 bases in the middle. Per germline, CDR1 MNHNS and CDR2 SASEGT. DNA of the CDR3: TGTGCCAGCTGCGACAACTTTAATGAAAAACTGTTTTTT. As protein: CASCDNFNEKLFF.

With respect to this clonotype: A read error may account for a junction end that differs from germline. The gene calls are TRBV7-9 and TRBJ1-5; possibly TRBD1 for D (5 bases). This CDR3 has 13 amino acids. CDR1 SEHNR and CDR2 FQNEAQ come from the germline V gene (reference sequence). The CDR3 loop reads CASSRDSTQAQHF. Written as DNA, the CDR3 is TGTGCCAGCAGCCGTGACAGTACTCAGGCCCAGCATTTT.

This clonotype turned up a few times. The chain links TRBV13 to TRBJ2-5; D remains ambiguous. Germline CDR1 reads PRHDT; CDR2 reads FYEKMQ (reference sequence). V dropped 1 base and J dropped 5 bases, with 8 bases sitting between them. This CDR3 contains 13 residues. CDR3 DNA sequence: TGTGCCAGCAGCTTAGACAGCGCGGAGACCCAGTACTTC. Its protein product is CASSLDSAETQYF.

As for this clonotype: This sequence is one base from a far larger clone and is likely a read error. J is TRBJ1-1 and V is TRBV11-3; unclear D gene. This CDR3 is 13 amino acids long. Germline lookup yields CDR1 SGHNT and CDR2 YENEEA. CDR3 sequence (DNA): TGTGCCGGCAGCTTCGGGGAGGACACTGAAGCTTTCTTT. Its translation is CAGSFGEDTEAFF.

This clonotype occurred many times. The chain is built from TRBV20-1 and TRBJ2-3; 9 bases match TRBD2. The CDR3 sequence is 15 residues long. The trim removed 2 bases at V and 4 bases at J, leaving 7 bases unmatched. Per germline, CDR1 DFQATT and CDR2 SNEGSKA (reference sequence). Written as DNA, the CDR3 is TGCAGTGCTAGACTAGCGGGACCCCCGTCAGATACGCAGTATTTT. Translated, it gives CSARLAGPPSDTQYF.

The sample holds many counts of this clonotype. The chain recombines TRBV12-3 or TRBV12-4 with TRBJ1-3; TRBD1 matches 7 bases. V was pared by 6 bases and J by 0 bases, with 14 bases of the junction left unmatched. The CDR3 totals 18 residues. CDR3 bases: TGTGCCAGCAGCCTATCCTCCGGGACAGTAAACTCTGGAAACACCATATATTTT. Protein product: CASSLSSGTVNSGNTIYF.

This clonotype was seen many times. The genes are TRBV6-1 and TRBJ2-7; D uncertain. The length of the CDR3 is 15 residues. The V gene's germline CDR1 is MNHNS and CDR2 SASEGT. The V gene lost 1 base and the J gene lost 3 bases, with 13 bases spanning the gap. DNA of the CDR3: TGTGCCAGCAGTGAAGGGCTAGTTGGACGCTACGAGCAGTACTTC. The encoded protein is CASSEGLVGRYEQYF.

This clonotype has only a few counts. J is TRBJ2-1 and V is TRBV6-9; TRBD2 aligns across 8 bases. This CDR3 comprises 17 residues. Germline CDR1 MNHGY, CDR2 SVAAGI. The junction had 10 bases not matched to a gene; V was cut back by 3 bases and J by 3 bases. In nucleotides, the CDR3 is TGTGCCAGCAGTTACTATACCCCGGGAGGGAGCTACAATGAGCAGTTCTTC. This codes for CASSYYTPGGSYNEQFF.

This clonotype was detected a few times. Relative to the germline gene, one junction end is altered; a read error may explain this. V gene TRBV7-2 combines with J gene TRBJ2-1, with D possibly TRBD1 on 7 matching bases. CDR3 size: 15 residues. Germline assignment: CDR1 SGHTA and CDR2 FQGNSA. The DNA for the CDR3 is TGTGCCGGCAGCCGCGGGACAGCTATATACAATGAGCAGTTCTTC. Its translation is CAGSRGTAIYNEQFF.

A word on this clonotype: This may be a read error, as it is one base from a much larger clone. This chain links TRBV28 with TRBJ2-7; the match to TRBD2 covers 14 bases. Germline V gene data show CDR1 as MDHEN and CDR2 as SYDVKM. The CDR3 has 17 residues. The CDR3 nucleotides read TGTGCCAGCAGTCCGGGGACTAGCGGGAGAACCACCTACGAGCAGTGCTTC. As protein: CASSPGTSGRTTYEQCF.

This clonotype was seen more than once but under ten times. The chain is built from TRBV7-2 and TRBJ2-1, with D perhaps matching TRBD1 or TRBD2 (5 bases each). Trimming pared 1 base from V and 10 bases from J, leaving 11 bases between. From germline, CDR1 is SGHTA and CDR2 FQGNSA. This CDR3 comprises 13 residues. CDR3 region: CASSLGGASEQFF. The CDR3 bases are TGTGCCAGCAGCTTAGGTGGGGCTAGCGAGCAGTTCTTC.

This clonotype turned up a few times. A read error may be the cause here, since a much bigger clone is one base away. The chain has TRBV6-2 or TRBV6-3 and TRBJ2-3; 7 nucleotides line up with TRBD2. In germline, CDR1 is MNHEY, CDR2 SVGEGT. This CDR3 is built from 15 residues. Written as DNA, the CDR3 is TGTGCCAGCAGTTATAGGGCGGGAGCTACAGGTACGCAGTATTTT. Its protein product is CASSYRAGATGTQYF.

This clonotype has ten or more counts. The rearrangement uses TRBV12-3 or TRBV12-4 and TRBJ1-5; 9 bases are a match to TRBD1. Losses at the gene ends were 4 bases for V and 10 bases for J; bases not matched to a gene: 17. The CDR3 extends over 17 amino acids. CDR3 sequence: CASSSGNRGLLFSPQHF. The CDR3 DNA reads TGTGCCAGCAGTTCGGGTAACAGGGGGCTCTTATTCTCACCCCAGCATTTT.

This clonotype was seen ten or more times. This chain joins TRBV24-1 and TRBJ2-5; D may match TRBD1 or TRBD2 (6 bases each). CDR1 is KGHDR and CDR2 is SFDVKD in the germline V gene. The V and J ends lost 0 bases and 2 bases respectively, with 9 bases between them. The CDR3 extends over 15 amino acids. CDR3 DNA: TGTGCCACCAGTGATTTGACGGGGGCGCAAGAGACCCAGTACTTC. It codes for CATSDLTGAQETQYF.

This clonotype was picked up many times. V is TRBV11-2 and J is TRBJ2-1; D might be TRBD2 (5 bases). Trimming stripped 5 bases from V and 2 bases from J, with 16 bases between. Germline assignment: CDR1 SGHAT and CDR2 FQNNGV. CDR3 length: 16 amino acids. Here the CDR3 reads CASSPRSGGTYNEQFF. CDR3 DNA sequence: TGTGCCAGCAGCCCCCGAAGCGGAGGAACCTACAATGAGCAGTTCTTC.

In this sample, this clonotype turned up a few times. The V call is TRBV2, the J call TRBJ1-5, with D possibly matching TRBD1 (5 bases). The V gene lost 2 bases and the J gene lost 6 bases, with 5 bases spanning the gap. The CDR3 sequence is 12 residues long. CDR1 is SNHLY and CDR2 is FYNNEI in the germline V gene. The CDR3 loop is CASSEQGQPQHF. The DNA of the CDR3 is TGTGCCAGCAGTGAACAGGGTCAGCCCCAGCATTTT. Supplemented by reference TRBV2 and TRBJ1-5, the full variable domain reads EPEVTQTPSHQVTQMGQEVILRCVPISNHLYFYWYRQILGQKVEFLVSFYNNEISEKSEIFDDQFSVERPDGSNFTLKIRSTKLEDSAMYFCASSEQGQPQHFGDGTRLSIL.

The sample holds many counts of this clonotype. The V gene is TRBV5-8, the J gene TRBJ2-7; 7 bases are a match to TRBD2. V lost 0 bases and J lost 2; bases outside the gene matches: 2. Germline V gene data show CDR1 as SGHTS and CDR2 as YDEGEE. The CDR3 totals 14 residues. The CDR3 DNA reads TGTGCCAGCAGCTTGGAAGGGAGGGCCTACGAGCAGTACTTC. Amino acids: CASSLEGRAYEQYF.

This clonotype is medium-sized by share. The chain has TRBV28 and TRBJ1-2; TRBD1 aligns across 8 bases. The J segment lost 5 bases and the V segment lost 6 bases, leaving 8 bases of the junction unmatched. Germline values: CDR1 MDHEN, CDR2 SYDVKM. The CDR3 is 14 residues long. The CDR3 loop is CASSPGQGGYGYTF. The DNA of the CDR3 is TGTGCCAGCAGCCCCGGACAGGGAGGGTATGGCTACACCTTC.

This clonotype was detected only a few times. V and J are TRBV6-1 and TRBJ1-5, with 9 positions matching TRBD1. In germline, CDR1 is MNHNS, CDR2 SASEGT. The CDR3 consists of 15 residues. V was pared by 3 bases and J by 6 bases, with 6 bases of the junction left unmatched. CDR3 in amino acids: CASSEATGGGQPQHF. CDR3 coding DNA: TGTGCCAGCAGTGAGGCCACAGGGGGCGGTCAGCCCCAGCATTTT.

This clonotype was counted only a few times. The rearrangement uses TRBV9 and TRBJ1-4; the D gene is possibly TRBD1 (6 bases). Trimming took off 3 bases at V and 8 bases at J, with 17 bases between the two ends. CDR3 length equals 15 residues. Germline V lookup: CDR1 SGDLS, CDR2 YYNGEE. The CDR3, as DNA: TGTGCCAGCAGCGCCTCAGGGGTTGTGGGCGAAAAACTGTTTTTT. Its protein product is CASSASGVVGEKLFF.

The rearrangement uses TRBV5-1 and TRBJ1-2, with 8 bases aligning to TRBD1. V shed 5 bases, J shed 6 bases, and the junction held 6 bases outside the gene matches. This CDR3 has 13 residues. Germline CDR1 reads SGHRS; CDR2 reads YFSETQ. CDR3 coding DNA: TGCGCCAGCAGGCTCCAGGGGGCCAATGGCTACACCTTC. Its protein is CASRLQGANGYTF.

Of note for this clonotype: A much bigger clone sits one base away, suggesting this may be a read error. This likely comes from a read error, as the CDR3 has no conserved phenylalanine or tryptophan at its end. As DNA, the CDR3 is TGTGCCAGCAGCCGAGGGACGAACACTGAAGCTTTCCTT. It specifies CASSRGTNTEAFL. The V gene is TRBV3-1, the J gene TRBJ1-1, with D maybe TRBD1 (5 bases). The V end was cut by 4 bases, the J end by 1 base, with 7 bases between. The germline V gene encodes CDR1 LGHDT and CDR2 YNNKEL (reference sequence). This CDR3 has 13 amino acids.

This chain joins TRBV5-4 and TRBJ1-5; maybe TRBD1 (6 bases). V was pared by 4 bases and J by 3 bases, with 14 bases between. This CDR3 has 15 amino acids. From germline, CDR1 is SGHNT and CDR2 YYREEE (reference sequence). The CDR3 here is CASSPDAGVNQPQHF. The CDR3 DNA is TGTGCCAGCAGCCCCGATGCAGGGGTCAATCAGCCCCAGCATTTT.

The genes are TRBV14 and TRBJ1-2; TRBD1 matches 8 bases. Trimming at V came to 5 bases and at J to 6 bases, leaving 11 bases not matched to a gene. This CDR3 comprises 15 residues. Per germline, CDR1 SGHDN and CDR2 FVKESK. This CDR3 is CASSFPWTGPDGYTF. CDR3 DNA sequence: TGTGCCAGCAGCTTCCCCTGGACAGGGCCAGATGGCTACACCTTC.

This clonotype was recorded many times. The genes are TRBV29-1 and TRBJ2-7; the D call may be TRBD1 or TRBD2 (6 bases each). Germline V CDR1 and CDR2: SQVTM, ANQGSEA. There are 12 residues in the CDR3. The V and J ends lost 6 bases and 7 bases respectively, with 16 bases between them. The CDR3 nucleotides are TGCAGCGTACAGGGAGGAATCTTTGAGCAGTACTTC. This translates into CSVQGGIFEQYF.

At least ten counts were recorded for this clonotype. This chain connects TRBV20-1 to TRBJ2-1, with a possible D match to TRBD1 (6 bases). The CDR3 contains 15 residues. Trimming took 3 bases from V and 3 from J, leaving 15 bases between them. Germline V CDR1 and CDR2: DFQATT, SNEGSKA (reference sequence). Here the CDR3 DNA reads TGCAGTGCTAGGGGCAGGGGCAAGGGCTACAATGAGCAGTTCTTC. Translating gives CSARGRGKGYNEQFF.

This sequence joins TRBV7-3 and TRBJ2-1, with a possible D match to TRBD2 (6 bases). This CDR3 has 13 amino acids. Germline values: CDR1 SGHTA, CDR2 FQGTGA. Trimming left V 4 bases short and J 7 bases short, with 11 bases between. The CDR3 loop reads CASSSLLANEQFF. The DNA of the CDR3 is TGTGCCAGCAGCTCATTGCTAGCGAATGAGCAGTTCTTC.